The entry below describes one T cell receptor (beta chain). The antigen is not known. This table comes from immunoSEQ multiplex PCR, and its TCRdb copy is limited to in-frame clones, with some not included. This table has 80,000 to 95,000 clones, roughly 93% appearing once. This sample was taken from a study of OX40 agonist ivuxolimab in advanced cancers. Study overall: Partial responses were achieved by three patients: one hepatocellular carcinoma, two cutaneous melanoma.

Study-wide points: Expanded peripheral T cell antigen specificity was not determined.

Anyone with autoimmune disease history or systemic immunosuppression was excluded. Trimming stripped 2 bases from V and 6 bases from J, with 13 bases between. Germline CDR1 and CDR2: SGHAT and FQNNGV. The CDR3 totals 14 residues. Specimen: CD4+ or CD8+ T cells sorted from blood, collected in a trial of the OX40 agonist ivuxolimab. The chain recombines TRBV11-2 with TRBJ1-1; D gene uncertain. This sequence originates from an adult with an advanced solid tumor such as melanoma, head and neck, liver or kidney cancer. The CDR3 protein is CASSLNIGNAEAFF. CDR3 DNA sequence: TGTGCCAGCAGCTTAAATATTGGTAACGCTGAAGCTTTCTTT.